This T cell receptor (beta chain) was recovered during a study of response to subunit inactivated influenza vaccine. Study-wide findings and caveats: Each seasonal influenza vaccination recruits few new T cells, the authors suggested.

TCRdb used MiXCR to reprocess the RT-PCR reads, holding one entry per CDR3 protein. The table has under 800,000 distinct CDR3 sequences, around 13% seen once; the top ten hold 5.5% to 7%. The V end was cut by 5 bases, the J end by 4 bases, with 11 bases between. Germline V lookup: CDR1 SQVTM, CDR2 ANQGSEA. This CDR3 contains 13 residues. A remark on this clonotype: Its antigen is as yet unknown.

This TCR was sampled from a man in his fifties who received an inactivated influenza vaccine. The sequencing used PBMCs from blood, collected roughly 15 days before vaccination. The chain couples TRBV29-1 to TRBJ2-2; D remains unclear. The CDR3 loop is CSVSWEVTGELFF. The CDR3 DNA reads TGCAGCGTTTCTTGGGAAGTCACCGGGGAGCTGTTTTTT.